This TCR beta chain was sequenced in a study of OX40 agonist ivuxolimab in advanced cancers. Study-level background: Subjects had a mean age of roughly 60 years, with a range of about 23 to 85; around 84% were male.

The assay was immunoSEQ multiplex PCR, and TCRdb's table has in-frame clones only and misses some. Of some 66,000 clones in the sample, roughly 87% are singletons; the top ten hold around 2.5%. The V gene end was trimmed by 0 bases and the J gene end by 7 bases; junction bases not matched to a gene: 7. The CDR3 loop spans 16 amino acids. Germline V gene lookup returns CDR1 SGHRS and CDR2 YFSETQ. The chain combines TRBV5-1 with TRBJ1-4; 9 bases match TRBD1. The receptor was derived from an adult with an advanced solid tumor such as melanoma, head and neck, liver or kidney cancer. The material was CD4+ or CD8+ T cells sorted from blood, obtained in a trial of the OX40 agonist ivuxolimab. The CDR3 sequence: CASSLGARDRAEKLFF. CDR3 nucleotides: TGCGCCAGCAGCTTGGGGGCCCGGGACAGGGCTGAAAAACTGTTTTTT.